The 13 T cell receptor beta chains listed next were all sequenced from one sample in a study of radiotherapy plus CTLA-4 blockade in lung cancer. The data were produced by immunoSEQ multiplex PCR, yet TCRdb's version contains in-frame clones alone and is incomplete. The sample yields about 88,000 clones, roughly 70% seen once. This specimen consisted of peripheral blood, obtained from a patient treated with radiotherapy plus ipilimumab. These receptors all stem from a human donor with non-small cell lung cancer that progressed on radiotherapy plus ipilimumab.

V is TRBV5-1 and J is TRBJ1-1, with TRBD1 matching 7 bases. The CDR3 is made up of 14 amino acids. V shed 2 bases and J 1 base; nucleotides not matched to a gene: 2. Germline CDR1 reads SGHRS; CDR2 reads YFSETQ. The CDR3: CASSLTGENTEAFF. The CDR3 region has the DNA TGCGCCAGCAGCTTAACAGGGGAGAACACTGAAGCTTTCTTT. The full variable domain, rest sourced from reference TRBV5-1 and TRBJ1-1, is KAGVTQTPRYLIKTRGQQVTLSCSPISGHRSVSWYQQTPGQGLQFLFEYFSETQRNKGNFPGRFSGRQFSNSRSEMNVSTLELGDSALYLCASSLTGENTEAFFGQGTRLTVV.

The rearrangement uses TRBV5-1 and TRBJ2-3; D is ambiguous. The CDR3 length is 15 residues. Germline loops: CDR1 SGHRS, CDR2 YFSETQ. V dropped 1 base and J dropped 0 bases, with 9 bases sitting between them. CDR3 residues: CASSLQVTSTDTQYF. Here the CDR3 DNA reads TGCGCCAGCAGCTTGCAGGTGACTAGCACAGATACGCAGTATTTT.

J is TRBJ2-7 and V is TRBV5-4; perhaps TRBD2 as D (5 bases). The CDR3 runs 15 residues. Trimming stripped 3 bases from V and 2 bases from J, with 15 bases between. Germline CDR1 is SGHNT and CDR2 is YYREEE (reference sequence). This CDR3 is CASSWGTSTPYEQYF. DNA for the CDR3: TGTGCCAGCAGCTGGGGAACTAGTACGCCCTACGAGCAGTACTTC.

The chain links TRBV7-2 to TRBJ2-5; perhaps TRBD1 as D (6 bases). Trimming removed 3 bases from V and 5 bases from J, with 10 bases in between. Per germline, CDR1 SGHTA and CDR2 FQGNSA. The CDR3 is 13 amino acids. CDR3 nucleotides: TGTGCCAGCAGCTTGAACAGGGCGGAGACCCAGTACTTC. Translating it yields CASSLNRAETQYF.

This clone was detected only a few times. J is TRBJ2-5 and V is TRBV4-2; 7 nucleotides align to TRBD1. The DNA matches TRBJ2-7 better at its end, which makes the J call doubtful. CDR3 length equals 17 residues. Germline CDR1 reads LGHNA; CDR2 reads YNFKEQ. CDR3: CASSQGSTGTATYEQYF. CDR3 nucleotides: TGTGCCAGCAGCCAGGGTTCTACCGGGACAGCGACCTACGAGCAGTACTTC.

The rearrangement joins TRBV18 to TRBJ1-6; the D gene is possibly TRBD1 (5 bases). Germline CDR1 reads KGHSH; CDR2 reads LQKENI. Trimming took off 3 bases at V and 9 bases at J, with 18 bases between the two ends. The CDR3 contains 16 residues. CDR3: CASSPGTASGGSPLHF. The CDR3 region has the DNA TGTGCCAGCTCACCTGGGACCGCCTCGGGCGGTTCACCCCTCCACTTT.

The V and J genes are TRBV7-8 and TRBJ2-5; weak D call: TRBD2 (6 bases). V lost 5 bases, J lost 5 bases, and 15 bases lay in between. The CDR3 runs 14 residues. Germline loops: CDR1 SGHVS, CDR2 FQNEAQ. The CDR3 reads CASSLGRGKETQYF. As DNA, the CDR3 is TGTGCCAGCAGCCTGGGACGGGGGAAGGAGACCCAGTACTTC. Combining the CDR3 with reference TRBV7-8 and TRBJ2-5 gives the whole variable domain GAGVSQSPRYKVAKRGQDVALRCDPISGHVSLFWYQQALGQGPEFLTYFQNEAQLDKSGLPSDRFFAERPEGSVSTLKIQRTQQEDSAVYLCASSLGRGKETQYFGPGTRLLVL.

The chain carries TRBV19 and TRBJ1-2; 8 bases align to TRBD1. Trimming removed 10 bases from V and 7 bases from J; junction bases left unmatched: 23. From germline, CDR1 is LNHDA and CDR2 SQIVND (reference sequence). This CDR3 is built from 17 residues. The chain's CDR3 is CANPLPLPGGAQSGYTF. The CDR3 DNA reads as TGTGCCAACCCCCTACCTTTGCCAGGGGGCGCCCAAAGTGGCTACACCTTC. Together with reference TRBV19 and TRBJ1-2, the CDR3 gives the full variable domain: DGGITQSPKYLFRKEGQNVTLSCEQNLNHDAMYWYRQDPGQGLRLIYYSQIVNDFQKGDIAEGYSVSREKKESFPLTVTSAQKNPTAFYLCANPLPLPGGAQSGYTFGSGTRLTVV.

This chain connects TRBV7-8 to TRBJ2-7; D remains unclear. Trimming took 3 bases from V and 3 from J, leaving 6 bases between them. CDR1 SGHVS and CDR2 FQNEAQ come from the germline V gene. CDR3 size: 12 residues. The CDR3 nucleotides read TGTGCCAGCAGCTTGTCGTACTACGAGCAGTACTTC. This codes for CASSLSYYEQYF. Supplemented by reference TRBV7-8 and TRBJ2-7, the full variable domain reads GAGVSQSPRYKVAKRGQDVALRCDPISGHVSLFWYQQALGQGPEFLTYFQNEAQLDKSGLPSDRFFAERPEGSVSTLKIQRTQQEDSAVYLCASSLSYYEQYFGPGTRLTVT.

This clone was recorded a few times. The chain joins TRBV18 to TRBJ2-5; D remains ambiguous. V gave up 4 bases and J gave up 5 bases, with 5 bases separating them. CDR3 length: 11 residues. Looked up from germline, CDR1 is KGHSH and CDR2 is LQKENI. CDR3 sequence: CASSHSETQYF. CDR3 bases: TGTGCCAGCTCACATAGTGAGACCCAGTACTTC.

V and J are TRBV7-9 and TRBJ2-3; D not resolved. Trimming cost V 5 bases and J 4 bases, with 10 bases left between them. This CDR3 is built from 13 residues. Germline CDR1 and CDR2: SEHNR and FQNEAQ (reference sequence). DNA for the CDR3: TGTGCCAGCAGCCTACAAACGGCAGATACGCAGTATTTT. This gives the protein CASSLQTADTQYF.

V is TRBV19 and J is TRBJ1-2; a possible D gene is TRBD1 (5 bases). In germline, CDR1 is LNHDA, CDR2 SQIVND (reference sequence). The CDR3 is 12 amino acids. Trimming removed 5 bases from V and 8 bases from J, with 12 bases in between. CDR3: CASSPRRGGYTF. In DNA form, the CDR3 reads TGTGCCAGTAGTCCCAGGCGGGGGGGCTACACCTTC.

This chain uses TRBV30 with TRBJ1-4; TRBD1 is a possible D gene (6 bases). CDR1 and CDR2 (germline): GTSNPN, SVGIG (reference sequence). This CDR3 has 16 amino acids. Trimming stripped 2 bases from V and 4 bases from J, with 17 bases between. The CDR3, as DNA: TGTGCCTGGAGTATTTCCATCGGGACAAGTAATGAAAAACTGTTTTTT. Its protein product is CAWSISIGTSNEKLFF.